This entry concerns a single T cell receptor (beta chain). Its antigen is undetermined. This entry comes from a study of blood T cells in healthy people across ages. Study observations and caveats: Leaving the PBMCs unsorted stopped any conclusive comparison of naive versus antigen-experienced cells. Researchers judged that diversity estimates from one million T cells fell short of true values.

Germline assignment: CDR1 SEHNR and CDR2 FQNEAQ (reference sequence). The CDR3 has 18 amino acids. V lost 5 bases, J lost 10 bases, and 22 bases stayed unmatched. For every donor, a draw yielded roughly 10 milliliters of peripheral blood. Next came a second PCR, run for roughly 6 to 11 cycles, which used a sample-barcoded 5' primer along with a J-beta primer mix. TCRdb recomputed calls from the 5' RACE reads with MiXCR, one row per CDR3 protein. The table includes 800,000 to 950,000 distinct CDR3 sequences, almost 30% detected once. The same sample was also used in a study of T cells of mothers and their children.

Specimen: blood. The TCR originated in a middle-aged woman in good health. V and J are TRBV7-9 and TRBJ2-1; TRBD2 matches at 8 bases. Here the CDR3 reads CASSPPGSAGGLWKEQFF. The CDR3 DNA is TGTGCCAGCAGCCCCCCGGGAAGCGCGGGGGGCCTTTGGAAGGAGCAGTTCTTC.